The T cell receptor (beta chain) under discussion was sequenced for a study of blood T cell repertoires in COVID-19. On the study more broadly: Researchers got acute and convalescent COVID-19 samples from the United States, Italy and Spain. The analysed material was cDNA or gDNA that came from T cells, B-cell-depleted T cells, or PBMCs.

Germline CDR1 SGHNT, CDR2 YYREEE (reference sequence). The V segment lost 5 bases and the J segment 4 bases; nucleotides outside the gene matches: 2. This CDR3 spans 13 amino acids. Per the study methods: Reference gene primer amplification in the assay estimated nucleated cell counts. This table comes from immunoSEQ multiplex PCR, and its TCRdb copy is limited to in-frame clones, with some not included. V and J calls and clone size are those listed in that table; D and trimming were worked out from the DNA. The sample yields some 50,000 clones, 65% to 85% seen once. Sequencing was carried out using peripheral blood. This clonotype was obtained from a man of 80 years or more in a cohort sampled during active COVID-19. The rearrangement links TRBV5-4 to TRBJ1-3; 8 nucleotides align to TRBD1. The CDR3: CASSWDRGNTIYF. In nucleotides, the CDR3 is TGTGCCAGCAGTTGGGACAGGGGAAACACCATATATTTT. Full variable domain (rest looked up from reference TRBV5-4 and TRBJ1-3): ETGVTQSPTHLIKTRGQQVTLRCSSQSGHNTVSWYQQALGQGPQFIFQYYREEENGRGNFPPRFSGLQFPNYSSELNVNALELDDSALYLCASSWDRGNTIYFGEGSWLTVV.